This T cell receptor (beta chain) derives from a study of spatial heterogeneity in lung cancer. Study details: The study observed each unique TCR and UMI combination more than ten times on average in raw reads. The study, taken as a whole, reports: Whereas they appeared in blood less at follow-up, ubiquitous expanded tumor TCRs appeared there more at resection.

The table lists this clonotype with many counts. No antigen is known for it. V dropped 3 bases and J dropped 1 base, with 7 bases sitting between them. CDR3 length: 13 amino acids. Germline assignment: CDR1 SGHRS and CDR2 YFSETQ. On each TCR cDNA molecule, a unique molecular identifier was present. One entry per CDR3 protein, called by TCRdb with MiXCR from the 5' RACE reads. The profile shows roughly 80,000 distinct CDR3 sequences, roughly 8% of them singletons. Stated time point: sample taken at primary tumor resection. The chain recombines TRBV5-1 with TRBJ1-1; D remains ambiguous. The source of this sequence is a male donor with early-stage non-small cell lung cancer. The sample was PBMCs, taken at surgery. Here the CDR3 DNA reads TGCGCCAGCAGCTGGTCCAAGAACACTGAAGCTTTCTTT. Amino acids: CASSWSKNTEAFF.